One and the same sample provided the 14 T cell receptor beta chains below, sequenced in a study of T-cell reconstitution after alpha-beta-depleted transplantation in children. Unique molecular identifiers were used to barcode this TCRbeta library. TCRdb itself ran the PCR reads through MiXCR, one entry per CDR3 protein. This sample has under 250,000 distinct CDR3 sequences, with approximately 15% found just once. The sample was PBMCs, mostly from graft donor cells, taken 360 days after TCRalphabeta/CD19-depleted stem cell transplant. Receptors originate from a male patient between 2 and 10 years old who had a stem cell transplant for acute lymphoblastic leukemia, so the T cells may come from the graft donor.

This clonotype was seen only a few times. J is TRBJ2-4 and V is TRBV27; the D gene is possibly TRBD1 (5 bases). The CDR3 spans 11 residues. V gave up 4 bases and J gave up 13 bases, with 11 bases separating them. CDR1 and CDR2 (germline): MNHEY, SMNVEV (reference sequence). CDR3 loop: CASSYQGRQYF. For the CDR3, the DNA is TGTGCCAGCAGTTATCAGGGCAGACAGTACTTC.

This clonotype has a handful of counts. The chain carries TRBV12-3 or TRBV12-4 and TRBJ2-2; the D gene could be TRBD1 or TRBD2 (6 bases each). This CDR3 is built from 15 residues. V lost 5 bases and J lost 4, with 14 bases in between. CDR3 sequence: CASSPTGRRTGELFF. CDR3 in DNA: TGTGCCAGCAGTCCAACAGGGAGGCGCACCGGGGAGCTGTTTTTT.

Of note for this clonotype: This sequence may be a read error, since a much larger clone differs from it by one base. This is likely a read error, given that the CDR3 carries no conserved phenylalanine or tryptophan at its end. The chain couples TRBV12-3 or TRBV12-4 to TRBJ1-1; D call uncertain. The CDR3 is made up of 13 amino acids. Trimming removed 3 bases from V and 1 base from J, with 6 bases in between. CDR3 loop: CASSFKGNTEAFL. The CDR3, as DNA: TGTGCCAGCAGTTTTAAGGGGAACACTGAAGCTTTCCTT.

This clonotype came up a few times. The chain carries TRBV7-6 and TRBJ1-1; possible D gene TRBD1, 5 bases. CDR1 SGHVS and CDR2 FNYEAQ come from the germline V gene. The CDR3 is 15 residues long. The V end was cut by 1 base, the J end by 0 bases, with 9 bases between. CDR3 sequence (DNA): TGTGCCAGCAGCTTAGGGTGGGGCGTGAACACTGAAGCTTTCTTT. Translation gives CASSLGWGVNTEAFF. Looking up the rest from reference TRBV7-6 and TRBJ1-1 gives the full variable domain: GAGVSQSPRYKVTKRGQDVALRCDPISGHVSLYWYRQALGQGPEFLTYFNYEAQQDKSGLPNDRFSAERPEGSISTLTIQRTEQRDSAMYRCASSLGWGVNTEAFFGQGTRLTVV.

The J gene is TRBJ1-1, the V gene TRBV28, with D unclear. V was trimmed by 6 bases and J by 7 bases, leaving 21 bases between them. The CDR3 spans 15 residues. Germline assignment: CDR1 MDHEN and CDR2 SYDVKM. The DNA for the CDR3 is TGTGCCAGCAGCCCATTTTCAGTAGGGAAACTTGAAGCTTTCTTT. Protein: CASSPFSVGKLEAFF.

CDR3 residues: CASSSLIRLAGTPSYNEQFF. The CDR3 DNA follows: TGTGCCAGCAGCTCCTTAATCCGGCTAGCGGGGACCCCATCGTACAATGAGCAGTTCTTC. The rearrangement links TRBV5-6 to TRBJ2-1, with 9 bases matching TRBD2. The junction had 20 bases not matched to a gene; V was cut back by 3 bases and J by 4 bases. The CDR3 length is 20 residues. Germline assignment: CDR1 SGHDT and CDR2 YYEEEE.

The chain combines TRBV5-1 with TRBJ1-1, with 7 bases fitting TRBD1. The junction had 2 bases not matched to a gene; V was cut back by 3 bases and J by 3 bases. The CDR3 has 13 amino acids. Germline V gene lookup returns CDR1 SGHRS and CDR2 YFSETQ. The DNA for the CDR3 is TGCGCCAGCAGCTATCAGGGGGACACTGAAGCTTTCTTT. Encoded protein: CASSYQGDTEAFF. The full variable domain, rest sourced from reference TRBV5-1 and TRBJ1-1, is KAGVTQTPRYLIKTRGQQVTLSCSPISGHRSVSWYQQTPGQGLQFLFEYFSETQRNKGNFPGRFSGRQFSNSRSEMNVSTLELGDSALYLCASSYQGDTEAFFGQGTRLTVV.

This clonotype showed up many times. The V gene is TRBV3-1, the J gene TRBJ2-3; either TRBD1 or TRBD2 may fit D (6 bases each). Germline V gene data show CDR1 as LGHDT and CDR2 as YNNKEL (reference sequence). V was cut by 3 bases and J by 3 bases, with 10 bases left in between. The CDR3 is made up of 14 amino acids. CDR3: CASSQGGWTDTQYF. DNA for the CDR3: TGTGCCAGCAGCCAGGGGGGCTGGACAGATACGCAGTATTTT.

The CDR3 nucleotides are TGTGCCAGCAGTTATTGTCAGGGGGCACAGGGATCATGCTACACCTTC. Translated, it gives CASSYCQGAQGSCYTF. This chain joins TRBV6-9 and TRBJ1-2; 8 nucleotides agree with TRBD1. Per germline, CDR1 MNHGY and CDR2 SVAAGI. The CDR3 length is 16 residues. V lost 1 base to trimming and J lost 9 bases; unmatched junction nucleotides: 13.

This clonotype appeared a few times. V is TRBV6-2 or TRBV6-3 and J is TRBJ2-2, with 9 bases fitting TRBD1. Germline V CDR1 and CDR2: MNHEY, SVGEGT. After removal of 6 bases from V and 5 bases from J, the junction contained 1 base not matched to a gene. The CDR3 has 13 residues. CDR3: CASSGTGTGELFF. DNA for the CDR3: TGTGCCAGCAGCGGGACAGGGACCGGGGAGCTGTTTTTT.

A few counts support this clonotype. Possible read error: a much larger clone is one base away. The rearrangement uses TRBV7-2 and TRBJ2-3; D is unresolved. V was cut by 5 bases and J by 6 bases, with 9 bases left in between. CDR1 is SGHTA and CDR2 is FQGNSA in the germline V gene. The CDR3 length is 12 residues. The CDR3 spells CASSLLGDTQYF. DNA for the CDR3: TGTGCCAGCAGCCTCTTGGGCGATACGCAGTATTTT.

J is TRBJ2-7 and V is TRBV29-1; TRBD1 aligns across 9 bases. The CDR3 extends over 13 amino acids. V shed 6 bases and J 3 bases; nucleotides not matched to a gene: 6. Germline CDR1 SQVTM, CDR2 ANQGSEA. The CDR3 nucleotides read TGCAGCGTGGGTTGGGACAGGGACTACGAGCAGTACTTC. It yields the protein CSVGWDRDYEQYF.

This rearrangement joins TRBV5-1 to TRBJ1-1; 7 nucleotides match TRBD1. The germline V gene has CDR1 SGHRS and CDR2 YFSETQ. The CDR3 totals 15 residues. The V and J ends lost 0 bases and 5 bases, in that order; junction bases with no gene match: 7. CDR3 in amino acids: CASSLEGQVKTEAFF. In DNA form, the CDR3 reads TGCGCCAGCAGCTTGGAAGGACAGGTTAAAACTGAAGCTTTCTTT.

This clonotype turned up a few times. This chain uses TRBV7-8 with TRBJ2-2; 7 bases align to TRBD2. The CDR3 spans 17 residues. V was pared by 0 bases and J by 6 bases, with 10 bases of the junction left unmatched. Germline loops: CDR1 SGHVS, CDR2 FQNEAQ. CDR3 loop: CASSLAAAGTIAGELFF. The CDR3 DNA is TGTGCCAGCAGCTTAGCGGCAGCGGGAACGATCGCCGGGGAGCTGTTTTTT.